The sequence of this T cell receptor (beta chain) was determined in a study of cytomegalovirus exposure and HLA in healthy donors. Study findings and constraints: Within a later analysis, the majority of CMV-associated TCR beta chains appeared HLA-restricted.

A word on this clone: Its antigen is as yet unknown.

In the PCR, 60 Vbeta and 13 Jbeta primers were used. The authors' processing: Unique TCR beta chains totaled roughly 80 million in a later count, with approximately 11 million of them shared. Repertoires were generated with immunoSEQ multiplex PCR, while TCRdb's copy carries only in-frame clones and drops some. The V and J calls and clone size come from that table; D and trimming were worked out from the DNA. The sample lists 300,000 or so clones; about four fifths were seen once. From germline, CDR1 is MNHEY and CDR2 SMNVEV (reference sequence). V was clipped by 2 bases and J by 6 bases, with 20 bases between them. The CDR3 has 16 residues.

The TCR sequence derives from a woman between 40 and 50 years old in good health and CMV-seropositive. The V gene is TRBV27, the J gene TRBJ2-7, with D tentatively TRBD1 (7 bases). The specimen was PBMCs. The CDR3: CASSLITGDFRSEQYF. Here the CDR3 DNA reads TGTGCCAGCAGTTTAATTACAGGGGACTTTAGGAGCGAGCAGTACTTC.